These 14 T cell receptor beta chains were all obtained from the same sample, sequenced in a study of spatial heterogeneity in lung cancer. Time point: sample taken at primary tumor resection. The study sequenced unsorted whole RNA from tumor, nontumor lung or frozen PBMC. In TCRdb, the 5' RACE reads were re-called with MiXCR into one record per CDR3 protein. Of about 11,000 distinct CDR3 sequences listed, around 3.9% are singletons. The material was normal lung tissue next to the tumor, obtained at surgery. These receptors were obtained from a male donor with early-stage non-small cell lung cancer.

As for this clonotype: Since it is a stray read in a library aimed at alpha chains, this beta chain has a size that is not meaningful. The gene calls are TRBV20-1 and TRBJ2-7; D is unclear. Germline CDR1 reads DFQATT; CDR2 reads SNEGSKA (reference sequence). CDR3 length equals 11 residues. Trimming took 3 bases from V and 6 from J, leaving 9 bases between them. The CDR3 loop reads CSASHRTEQYF. CDR3 sequence (DNA): TGCAGTGCTAGCCACCGCACCGAGCAGTACTTC.

This clonotype is medium-sized in the sample. This beta chain came through as a stray read in a library set up for alpha chains, and its size says little. The gene calls are TRBV10-3 and TRBJ2-7, with D tentatively TRBD1 or TRBD2 (5 bases each). Germline CDR1 is ENHRY and CDR2 is SYGVKD. Trimming left V 6 bases short and J 2 bases short, with 17 bases between. This CDR3 has 15 amino acids. The CDR3 is CAIRWEWGPTYEQYF. Written as DNA, the CDR3 is TGTGCCATCAGGTGGGAGTGGGGCCCCACCTACGAGCAGTACTTC.

This clonotype is medium-sized (0.01 to 0.1%) within its sample. This beta chain is a stray sequence in a library constructed for alpha chains; its clone size is not meaningful. The gene calls are TRBV27 and TRBJ2-4; D is unresolved. The V gene's germline CDR1 is MNHEY and CDR2 SMNVEV (reference sequence). V was clipped by 8 bases and J by 3 bases, with 14 bases between them. The CDR3 is 14 amino acids. CDR3 nucleotides: TGTGCCAGCGGAATCTCGGGCCGCAAAAACATTCAGTACTTC. It is translated as CASGISGRKNIQYF.

There are many counts of this clonotype. Within a library made for alpha chains, this beta chain is off target, and its count is uninformative. The chain uses TRBV6-2 or TRBV6-3 and TRBJ2-1; 8 bases fit TRBD1. CDR1 and CDR2 (germline): MNHEY, SVGEGT. The V and J ends lost 5 bases and 8 bases, in that order; junction bases with no gene match: 8. The CDR3 loop spans 14 amino acids. The chain's CDR3 is CASSRTGPIDEQFF. In nucleotides, the CDR3 is TGTGCCAGCAGTCGGACAGGGCCCATTGATGAGCAGTTCTTC.

About this clonotype: The library was built for alpha chains, so this beta chain is an off-target read and its size means little. This chain links TRBV20-1 with TRBJ2-7; D perhaps matches TRBD2 (6 bases). CDR1 is DFQATT and CDR2 is SNEGSKA in the germline V gene (reference sequence). The CDR3 loop spans 13 amino acids. V dropped 5 bases and J dropped 3 bases, with 14 bases sitting between them. CDR3 residues: CSAPAEGNYEQYF. The CDR3 DNA follows: TGCAGTGCTCCAGCGGAGGGGAACTACGAGCAGTACTTC.

This clonotype was counted ten times or more. Since the library was made to target alpha chains, this beta chain is a stray read and its abundance is not meaningful. This chain links TRBV27 with TRBJ2-2; tentative D call: TRBD1 (5 bases). V was trimmed by 5 bases and J by 8 bases, leaving 12 bases between them. Germline loops: CDR1 MNHEY, CDR2 SMNVEV (reference sequence). This CDR3 contains 13 residues. CDR3 protein: CASSRTRAGELFF. In DNA form, the CDR3 reads TGTGCCAGCAGTCGTACCAGGGCTGGGGAGCTGTTTTTT.

This clonotype appeared many times. Little can be read into the size of this beta chain, an off-target read in a library designed for alpha chains. The chain joins TRBV12-3 or TRBV12-4 to TRBJ1-1; TRBD1 agrees at 7 bases. Trimming removed 6 bases from V and 1 base from J; junction bases left unmatched: 2. The CDR3 is 13 amino acids. The chain's CDR3 is CASRRTGNTEAFF. CDR3 bases: TGTGCCAGCAGGCGGACAGGGAACACTGAAGCTTTCTTT.

This clonotype has at least ten counts. Little can be read into the size of this beta chain, an off-target read in a library designed for alpha chains. The chain is built from TRBV7-6 and TRBJ1-1; TRBD1 is a possible D gene (6 bases). Trimming left V 0 bases short and J 4 bases short, with 12 bases between. This CDR3 has 15 amino acids. Germline V gene sequence: CDR1 SGHVS, CDR2 FNYEAQ. The CDR3 coding sequence is TGTGCCAGCAGCTTAGCGACGGGAGGGGGCACTGAAGCTTTCTTT. Translation gives CASSLATGGGTEAFF.

Ten or more counts support this clonotype. Being off target in a library aimed at alpha chains, this beta chain has a size of little meaning. The chain recombines TRBV18 with TRBJ1-1, with a tentative D call TRBD1 (5 bases). The CDR3 consists of 13 residues. Germline V gene sequence: CDR1 KGHSH, CDR2 LQKENI. Trimming pared 1 base from V and 3 bases from J, leaving 6 bases between. The CDR3 DNA is TGTGCCAGCTCACCACAGGGGCACACTGAAGCTTTCTTT. Residues: CASSPQGHTEAFF.

This clonotype was seen many times. Mismatch with germline at one junction end may stem from a read error. The library was prepared for alpha chains; this beta chain is a stray read, so its frequency means little. The chain carries TRBV7-7 and TRBJ2-7; D not resolved. Germline V gene sequence: CDR1 SSHAT, CDR2 FNYEAQ (reference sequence). The CDR3 is 13 residues long. CDR3 loop: CASSEGGSYEQYF. In nucleotides, the CDR3 is TGTGCTAGCAGCGAAGGCGGATCCTACGAGCAGTACTTC.

Concerning this clonotype: This beta chain appears as a stray read in a library generated for alpha chains; its size is not informative. V is TRBV7-8 and J is TRBJ2-3; TRBD1 aligns across 8 bases. The CDR3 covers 14 residues. The trim removed 3 bases at V and 4 bases at J, leaving 3 bases unmatched. In germline, CDR1 is SGHVS, CDR2 FQNEAQ. The CDR3 protein is CASSLTGEADTQYF. The CDR3 DNA is TGTGCCAGCAGCTTGACAGGGGAAGCAGATACGCAGTATTTT.

This clonotype was picked up a small number of times. The library was built for alpha chains, so this beta chain is an off-target read and its size means little. The J gene is TRBJ1-6, the V gene TRBV2; no clear D. The CDR3 length is 15 residues. CDR1 and CDR2 from the germline V gene are SNHLY and FYNNEI. V lost 7 bases and J 0 bases, leaving 10 bases between the germline ends. The CDR3 DNA follows: TGTGCCAGCAAATCCCTGGGCTCCTATAATTCACCCCTCCACTTT. It encodes CASKSLGSYNSPLHF.

A note on this clonotype: This beta chain is a stray read from a library made for alpha chains; its abundance is not meaningful. In DNA form, the CDR3 reads TGTGCCAGCAGCTTGGTCGGCAGGGTAGGGTGGTCGGAGACCCAGTACTTC. This codes for CASSLVGRVGWSETQYF. The V gene is TRBV5-5, the J gene TRBJ2-5; D possibly corresponds to TRBD1 (5 bases). Germline V gives CDR1 SGHKS, CDR2 YYEKEE (reference sequence). This CDR3 has 17 residues. V shed 0 bases and J shed 5 bases, with 20 bases lying between them.

This clonotype was seen repeatedly, ten times or more. As an off-target read in a library built for alpha chains, this beta chain has a frequency of little significance. This chain connects TRBV7-8 to TRBJ1-4, with D possibly being TRBD1 (6 bases). The CDR3 spans 14 residues. Germline CDR1 and CDR2: SGHVS and FQNEAQ. The ends were cut back, 1 base at V and 7 bases at J, with 10 bases in the middle. The CDR3 is CASSLVGTSEKLFF. CDR3 DNA: TGTGCCAGCAGCTTAGTTGGGACAAGTGAAAAACTGTTTTTT.